Sequencing of this T cell receptor beta chain was carried out in a study of control samples from healthy donors and cancer patients. Germline V CDR1 and CDR2: SGHNT, YENEEA. The CDR3 sequence is 15 residues long. V was trimmed by 3 bases and J by 4 bases, leaving 15 bases between them. Repertoires were generated with immunoSEQ multiplex PCR, while TCRdb's copy carries only in-frame clones and drops some. The table has roughly 100,000 clones, around 89% seen once. The sequenced material came from PBMCs. The gene calls are TRBV11-3 and TRBJ2-5, with D maybe TRBD2 (7 bases). The TCR comes from a man in his sixties with lung cancer. CDR3 loop: CASSFLQGGGETQYF. The CDR3 DNA is TGTGCCAGCAGCTTTCTTCAGGGAGGGGGAGAGACCCAGTACTTC.